The 31 T cell receptor beta chains in this list originate from one sample, sequenced in a study of cytomegalovirus exposure and HLA in healthy donors. PCR amplification relied on 60 Vbeta primers (plus 13 Jbeta primers). TCRdb keeps only in-frame clones here, not all; method: immunoSEQ multiplex PCR. The sample table includes approximately 200,000 clones. The sample was PBMCs. These receptors all stem from a boy aged 5 to 17 in good health and CMV-seronegative.

The chain uses TRBV6-1 and TRBJ2-4; no clear D gene. Trimming left V 2 bases short and J 8 bases short, with 10 bases between. In germline, CDR1 is MNHNS, CDR2 SASEGT. This CDR3 has 13 amino acids. CDR3 nucleotides: TGTGCCAGCAGTGAACTAGGAGAGGACATTCAGTACTTC. This codes for CASSELGEDIQYF.

The genes are TRBV28 and TRBJ2-2; no firm D call. This CDR3 is built from 14 residues. V shed 3 bases and J shed 1 base, with 6 bases lying between them. The germline CDR1 and CDR2 sequences are MDHEN and SYDVKM. CDR3 DNA sequence: TGTGCCAGCAGTTTCTACCTGAACACCGGGGAGCTGTTTTTT. Amino acids: CASSFYLNTGELFF.

The V gene is TRBV30, the J gene TRBJ2-2; D remains ambiguous. This CDR3 is 13 amino acids long. Germline assignment: CDR1 GTSNPN and CDR2 SVGIG (reference sequence). The ends were cut back, 2 bases at V and 4 bases at J, with 8 bases in the middle. CDR3 nucleotide sequence: TGTGCCTGGAGTCTTGACTTCACCGGGGAGCTGTTTTTT. Amino acids: CAWSLDFTGELFF.

V gene TRBV5-6 combines with J gene TRBJ2-7; TRBD1 matches 9 bases. V trimming: 2 bases; J trimming: 6 bases; junction bases outside the gene matches: 6. CDR1 is SGHDT, CDR2 YYEEEE, per germline. There are 14 residues in the CDR3. In nucleotides, the CDR3 is TGTGCCAGCAGCTTCCGGGACAGGGTACCCGAGCAGTACTTC. Encoded protein: CASSFRDRVPEQYF. The complete variable domain, with remaining parts taken from reference TRBV5-6 and TRBJ2-7, reads DAGVTQSPTHLIKTRGQQVTLRCSPKSGHDTVSWYQQALGQGPQFIFQYYEEEERQRGNFPDRFSGHQFPNYSSELNVNALLLGDSALYLCASSFRDRVPEQYFGPGTRLTVT.

J is TRBJ2-3 and V is TRBV25-1; 7 positions match TRBD2. V lost 3 bases, J lost 6 bases, and 6 bases stayed unmatched. Germline CDR1 MGHDK, CDR2 SYGVNS. CDR3 length equals 14 residues. CDR3 region: CASSDGLGTDTQYF. As DNA, the CDR3 is TGTGCCAGCAGTGACGGACTAGGGACCGATACGCAGTATTTT. Full variable domain (rest looked up from reference TRBV25-1 and TRBJ2-3): EADIYQTPRYLVIGTGKKITLECSQTMGHDKMYWYQQDPGMELHLIHYSYGVNSTEKGDLSSESTVSRIRTEHFPLTLESARPSHTSQYLCASSDGLGTDTQYFGPGTRLTVL.

V gene TRBV7-8 combines with J gene TRBJ1-2; D unclear. Trimming shortened V by 1 base and J by 4 bases, and 19 bases separated the two germline ends. CDR1 SGHVS and CDR2 FQNEAQ come from the germline V gene. The CDR3 has 17 residues. CDR3 coding DNA: TGTGCCAGCAGCTTAGTAGGGCGGGGTGGCAGCGTCTATGGCTACACCTTC. Translation: CASSLVGRGGSVYGYTF.

As regards this clone: Other DNA sequences in the same sample also yield this CDR3. V gene TRBV27 combines with J gene TRBJ1-2; TRBD1 matches at 8 bases. Germline loops: CDR1 MNHEY, CDR2 SMNVEV (reference sequence). V was pared by 4 bases and J by 5 bases, with 3 bases of the junction left unmatched. The CDR3 consists of 13 residues. CDR3: CASSSQGAYGYTF. Here the CDR3 DNA reads TGTGCCAGCAGTTCCCAGGGGGCGTATGGCTACACCTTC.

V and J are TRBV4-3 and TRBJ1-1; no clear D gene. In germline, CDR1 is LGHNA, CDR2 YSLEER. The CDR3 is 16 residues long. Trimming removed 0 bases at V and 1 base at J, with 12 bases between. The CDR3 loop reads CASSQEIMRGNTEAFF. In nucleotides, the CDR3 is TGCGCCAGCAGCCAAGAGATTATGAGAGGGAACACTGAAGCTTTCTTT.

The rearrangement uses TRBV5-8 and TRBJ2-1, with D possibly matching TRBD1 (5 bases). This CDR3 contains 13 residues. Germline CDR1 is SGHTS and CDR2 is YDEGEE. Trimming took 4 bases from V and 8 from J, leaving 13 bases between them. CDR3 sequence: CASSSQGLYEQFF. The DNA for the CDR3 is TGTGCCAGCAGCAGTCAGGGTTTATATGAGCAGTTCTTC.

J is TRBJ2-3 and V is TRBV7-6; 9 bases agree with TRBD2. From germline, CDR1 is SGHVS and CDR2 FNYEAQ. This CDR3 spans 17 amino acids. Germline trimming cut 5 bases from V and 5 bases from J; bases unmatched to any gene: 14. DNA for the CDR3: TGTGCCAGCAGCCCCGGTCGGCTAGCGGGGAGTCTAGATACGCAGTATTTT. Translating gives CASSPGRLAGSLDTQYF. Complete variable domain (other parts from reference TRBV7-6 and TRBJ2-3): GAGVSQSPRYKVTKRGQDVALRCDPISGHVSLYWYRQALGQGPEFLTYFNYEAQQDKSGLPNDRFSAERPEGSISTLTIQRTEQRDSAMYRCASSPGRLAGSLDTQYFGPGTRLTVL.

The CDR3 here is CASSSGQLNSPLHF. CDR3 sequence (DNA): TGTGCCAGCAGTTCGGGACAGCTAAATTCACCCCTCCACTTT. V gene TRBV27 combines with J gene TRBJ1-6; 7 positions agree with TRBD1. V lost 4 bases to trimming and J lost 7 bases; unmatched junction nucleotides: 4. The CDR3 spans 14 residues. Germline V gives CDR1 MNHEY, CDR2 SMNVEV (reference sequence).

The chain couples TRBV4-3 to TRBJ2-2; 10 bases are a match to TRBD1. The ends lost 1 base at V and 4 bases at J; junction bases unmatched: 3. This CDR3 spans 16 amino acids. Germline V gene data show CDR1 as LGHNA and CDR2 as YSLEER. CDR3 nucleotides: TGCGCCAGCAGCCAAGCGGGACAGGGGATCACCGGGGAGCTGTTTTTT. It codes for CASSQAGQGITGELFF.

V gene TRBV7-9 combines with J gene TRBJ1-4; D is ambiguous. The V gene's germline CDR1 is SEHNR and CDR2 FQNEAQ (reference sequence). Trimming stripped 1 base from V and 8 bases from J, with 14 bases between. The CDR3 is 15 amino acids. The CDR3 loop reads CASSLDPGRIEKLFF. The CDR3 region has the DNA TGTGCCAGCAGCTTAGATCCGGGGAGAATAGAAAAACTGTTTTTT.

The V call is TRBV18, the J call TRBJ2-1, with D hard to call. The CDR3 is 11 residues long. V was clipped by 5 bases and J by 8 bases, with 7 bases between them. CDR1 KGHSH and CDR2 LQKENI come from the germline V gene. The CDR3 is CASSNSHEQFF. For the CDR3, the DNA is TGTGCCAGCTCAAACAGCCATGAGCAGTTCTTC.

DNA of the CDR3: TGTGCCAGCAGTCGCACGAGGGCCGGACAGGGAGGATCCTACGAGCAGTACTTC. Amino acid sequence: CASSRTRAGQGGSYEQYF. The chain is built from TRBV27 and TRBJ2-7; 8 bases agree with TRBD1. Germline V CDR1 and CDR2: MNHEY, SMNVEV (reference sequence). V dropped 5 bases and J dropped 1; count of bases not matched to a gene: 16. This CDR3 is 18 amino acids long.

This chain connects TRBV5-6 to TRBJ2-5; 7 bases line up with TRBD1. Near its end, the DNA agrees better with TRBJ2-7, so the J call may be wrong. The CDR3 sequence is 12 residues long. Germline-derived CDR1 and CDR2 are SGHDT and YYEEEE. Here the CDR3 DNA reads TGTGCCAGCAGCTTGGCAGGGGGCGAGCAGTACTTC. Translated, it gives CASSLAGGEQYF.

The chain carries TRBV11-3 and TRBJ2-1, with 8 bases identical to TRBD2. From germline, CDR1 is SGHNT and CDR2 YENEEA. The CDR3 loop spans 13 amino acids. Trimming removed 2 bases from V and 7 bases from J; junction bases left unmatched: 1. In DNA, the CDR3 is TGTGCCAGCAGCTTACCGGGGGGGAATGAGCAGTTCTTC. Amino acid sequence: CASSLPGGNEQFF.

V is TRBV13 and J is TRBJ1-3; no firm D call. The germline gives CDR1 PRHDT, CDR2 FYEKMQ (reference sequence). V lost 5 bases and J 2 bases, leaving 16 bases between the germline ends. This CDR3 has 16 residues. The CDR3 here is CASSHLSGYTGNTIYF. Here the CDR3 DNA reads TGTGCCAGCAGCCACCTGAGCGGGTATACTGGAAACACCATATATTTT.

J is TRBJ1-1 and V is TRBV19; D is uncertain. Between the trimmed V and J ends, which lost 6 bases and 3 bases, there was a span of 11 bases. Germline V gene lookup returns CDR1 LNHDA and CDR2 SQIVND (reference sequence). The CDR3 contains 13 residues. CDR3 amino acids: CASRWQVYTEAFF. Written as DNA, the CDR3 is TGTGCCAGTAGGTGGCAGGTCTACACTGAAGCTTTCTTT.

This chain connects TRBV7-3 to TRBJ2-3; 9 bases fit TRBD2. CDR1 is SGHTA and CDR2 is FQGTGA in the germline V gene. V lost 5 bases, J lost 2 bases, and 8 bases stayed unmatched. The CDR3 covers 16 residues. For the CDR3, the DNA is TGTGCCAGCAGCCGCGGGGGGGCCTCCCCCACAGATACGCAGTATTTT. It is translated as CASSRGGASPTDTQYF.

The rearrangement uses TRBV28 and TRBJ1-1; D is uncertain. Germline V gives CDR1 MDHEN, CDR2 SYDVKM. The ends were cut back, 3 bases at V and 8 bases at J, with 13 bases in the middle. This CDR3 is built from 13 residues. Here the CDR3 reads CASSFRGGSEAFF. CDR3 DNA: TGTGCCAGCAGTTTTCGGGGAGGCTCAGAAGCTTTCTTT.

V and J are TRBV11-2 and TRBJ1-3; 11 nucleotides line up with TRBD1. Trimming at V came to 1 base and at J to 0 bases, leaving 8 bases not matched to a gene. The CDR3 runs to 19 residues. CDR1 SGHAT and CDR2 FQNNGV come from the germline V gene. This CDR3 is CASSLGRTGGRNSGNTIYF. Here the CDR3 DNA reads TGTGCCAGCAGCTTAGGGAGGACAGGGGGCCGCAACTCTGGAAACACCATATATTTT.

CDR3 coding DNA: TGTGCCAGCAGCCGGGGACAGGGAAGGGCTGAAGCTTTCTTT. It encodes CASSRGQGRAEAFF. V usage is TRBV28 and J usage is TRBJ1-1; 9 bases match TRBD1. Trimming cost V 6 bases and J 6 bases; bases outside gene matches: 8. Germline V gives CDR1 MDHEN, CDR2 SYDVKM. The length of the CDR3 is 14 residues.

This sequence joins TRBV5-1 and TRBJ2-7, with 12 nucleotides matching TRBD1. J gave up 1 base and V 4 bases, and 6 bases lay outside the gene matches. This CDR3 is built from 16 residues. Germline V gene sequence: CDR1 SGHRS, CDR2 YFSETQ. Written as DNA, the CDR3 is TGCGCCAGCAGCCAGGGGACAGGGGGCCCGTCCTACGAGCAGTACTTC. It codes for CASSQGTGGPSYEQYF.

The genes are TRBV4-1 and TRBJ2-7; TRBD1 matches at 9 bases. This CDR3 is built from 15 residues. V gave up 2 bases and J gave up 4 bases; unmatched junction bases: 6. From germline, CDR1 is MGHRA and CDR2 YSYEKL. This CDR3 is CASSQFGTGRYEQYF. DNA for the CDR3: TGCGCCAGCAGCCAATTCGGGACAGGGAGGTACGAGCAGTACTTC.

V usage is TRBV7-9 and J usage is TRBJ2-3, with D unresolved. Germline CDR1 reads SEHNR; CDR2 reads FQNEAQ (reference sequence). This CDR3 region has 14 residues. The ends were cut back, 1 base at V and 6 bases at J, with 11 bases in the middle. As DNA, the CDR3 is TGTGCCAGCAGCTTAGTGTTAGCATCCGATACGCAGTATTTT. Residues: CASSLVLASDTQYF.

This chain links TRBV9 with TRBJ2-5, with 8 positions matching TRBD2. The germline CDR1 and CDR2 sequences are SGDLS and YYNGEE. The CDR3 length is 15 residues. J gave up 5 bases and V 6 bases, and 12 bases lay outside the gene matches. This CDR3 reads CASTRGSVAGETQYF. CDR3 DNA sequence: TGTGCCAGCACCCGAGGGTCCGTAGCGGGGGAGACCCAGTACTTC. Looking up the rest from reference TRBV9 and TRBJ2-5 gives the full variable domain: DSGVTQTPKHLITATGQRVTLRCSPRSGDLSVYWYQQSLDQGLQFLIQYYNGEERAKGNILERFSAQQFPDLHSELNLSSLELGDSALYFCASTRGSVAGETQYFGPGTRLLVL.

The chain recombines TRBV6-5 with TRBJ2-7; D is possibly TRBD1 (6 bases). V lost 6 bases and J 0 bases, leaving 12 bases between the germline ends. The length of the CDR3 is 14 residues. Germline V gene sequence: CDR1 MNHEY, CDR2 SVGAGI. The CDR3 loop reads CASSSLGGSYEQYF. DNA of the CDR3: TGTGCCAGCAGCTCCCTAGGGGGCTCCTACGAGCAGTACTTC.

The chain has TRBV6-5 and TRBJ1-5, with 7 bases lining up with TRBD1. The germline CDR1 and CDR2 sequences are MNHEY and SVGAGI. The CDR3 is made up of 14 amino acids. The ends lost 6 bases at V and 3 bases at J; junction bases unmatched: 5. The CDR3 DNA sequence: TGTGCCAGCAGGTCGGGACAGAACAATCAGCCCCAGCATTTT. Translated, it gives CASRSGQNNQPQHF.

This chain joins TRBV5-4 and TRBJ1-1, with TRBD1 matching 12 bases. The CDR3 contains 16 residues. The germline V gene encodes CDR1 SGHNT and CDR2 YYREEE (reference sequence). The V gene end was trimmed by 6 bases and the J gene end by 4 bases; junction bases not matched to a gene: 10. The CDR3 DNA reads as TGTGCCAGCAACTGGGGGGGGACAGGGGGCGGCACTGAAGCTTTCTTT. This gives the protein CASNWGGTGGGTEAFF.

The chain has TRBV2 and TRBJ1-1; no definite D call. V lost 6 bases and J 7 bases, leaving 9 bases between the germline ends. Germline V CDR1 and CDR2: SNHLY, FYNNEI. The CDR3 is 11 residues long. In DNA form, the CDR3 reads TGTGCCAGCAGGAACCACAATGAAGCTTTCTTT. Protein product: CASRNHNEAFF.